The 14 T cell receptor beta chains reported below all come from one sample, sequenced in a study of T cells after yellow fever vaccination. TCRdb independently ran MiXCR on the 5' RACE reads; one entry per CDR3 protein. The sample consists of about 500,000 distinct CDR3 sequences, around a sixth of them appearing once. The material was PBMCs, obtained less than 6 days after the first yellow fever vaccination. These receptors all come from a man younger than 35 who received the YFV17D yellow fever vaccine.

The genes are TRBV2 and TRBJ2-2, with TRBD1 identical over 9 bases. CDR3 length: 17 residues. V gave up 2 bases and J gave up 2 bases; unmatched junction bases: 6. CDR1 is SNHLY and CDR2 is FYNNEI in the germline V gene. The CDR3 spells CASSETRGQGNTGELFF. Here the CDR3 DNA reads TGTGCCAGCAGTGAAACGAGGGGACAGGGCAACACCGGGGAGCTGTTTTTT.

J is TRBJ2-5 and V is TRBV20-1, with D possibly matching TRBD2 (6 bases). This CDR3 contains 14 residues. V dropped 7 bases and J dropped 5 bases, with 20 bases sitting between them. The germline V gene encodes CDR1 DFQATT and CDR2 SNEGSKA (reference sequence). The chain's CDR3 is CSGAGGAVVETQYF. For the CDR3, the DNA is TGCAGTGGGGCAGGCGGGGCCGTGGTGGAGACCCAGTACTTC.

This clonotype came up many times. The chain carries TRBV7-9 and TRBJ1-5; D gene ambiguous. This CDR3 is built from 14 residues. V lost 4 bases to trimming and J lost 2 bases, with 9 bases between them. Germline CDR1 reads SEHNR; CDR2 reads FQNEAQ (reference sequence). CDR3 amino acids: CASSSTRGNQPQHF. The CDR3 DNA is TGTGCCAGCAGCTCAACTAGGGGCAATCAGCCCCAGCATTTT. The full variable domain, in which reference TRBV7-9 and TRBJ1-5 provide the parts outside the CDR3, is DTGVSQNPRHKITKRGQNVTFRCDPISEHNRLYWYRQTLGQGPEFLTYFQNEAQLEKSRLLSDRFSAERPKGSFSTLEIQRTEQGDSAMYLCASSSTRGNQPQHFGDGTRLSIL.

The CDR3 nucleotides are TGTGCCAGCTCAGAATTGAGGGACTCAGATACGCAGTATTTT. Protein sequence: CASSELRDSDTQYF. The chain has TRBV18 and TRBJ2-3, with D possibly being TRBD2 (6 bases). V was pared by 5 bases and J by 4 bases, with 13 bases between. This CDR3 contains 14 residues. Germline lookup yields CDR1 KGHSH and CDR2 LQKENI.

The chain combines TRBV27 with TRBJ1-2; no clear D. This CDR3 is 15 amino acids long. Germline V gene lookup returns CDR1 MNHEY and CDR2 SMNVEV (reference sequence). V shed 5 bases and J shed 3 bases, with 16 bases lying between them. Here the CDR3 reads CASSQFPVPDYGYTF. The CDR3 DNA reads TGTGCCAGCAGTCAGTTCCCCGTCCCCGACTATGGCTACACCTTC.

This clonotype was recorded a few times. The chain carries TRBV30 and TRBJ2-3; 8 bases are a match to TRBD2. There are 14 residues in the CDR3. Germline CDR1 and CDR2: GTSNPN and SVGIG (reference sequence). Unmatched junction bases numbered 5, after V lost 3 bases and J lost 3 bases. The chain's CDR3 is CAWRKTSATDTQYF. Here the CDR3 DNA reads TGTGCCTGGAGGAAGACTAGCGCGACAGATACGCAGTATTTT.

This clonotype was seen a few times. This chain links TRBV15 with TRBJ1-2; D gene uncertain. There are 13 residues in the CDR3. Germline V gives CDR1 LNHNV, CDR2 YYDKDF (reference sequence). V lost 0 bases, J lost 8 bases, and 10 bases lay in between. CDR3 loop: CATSRDMAVGYTF. CDR3 nucleotides: TGTGCCACCAGCAGAGACATGGCGGTCGGCTACACCTTC.

This clonotype was seen many times. The chain combines TRBV28 with TRBJ2-2, with TRBD1 as a possible D gene (5 bases). The V and J ends lost 7 bases and 0 bases respectively, with 6 bases between them. This CDR3 contains 13 residues. Germline CDR1 MDHEN, CDR2 SYDVKM. CDR3 sequence reads: CASKQANTGELFF. The CDR3 DNA follows: TGTGCCAGCAAACAGGCGAACACCGGGGAGCTGTTTTTT.

This clonotype was detected only a few times. J is TRBJ2-3 and V is TRBV5-6; TRBD2 matches at 9 bases. Germline values: CDR1 SGHDT, CDR2 YYEEEE. V lost 3 bases to trimming and J lost 6 bases; unmatched junction nucleotides: 14. This CDR3 is built from 17 residues. CDR3 DNA: TGTGCCAGCAGCTCGGGAGCCCAGCGGGGGGTTGTTGATACGCAGTATTTT. This sequence encodes CASSSGAQRGVVDTQYF.

Here the CDR3 DNA reads TGCGCCAGCAGCAGGGACAGGGGTGAGGGTAACATTCAGTACTTC. Translating it yields CASSRDRGEGNIQYF. The chain has TRBV5-1 and TRBJ2-4, with 10 bases matching TRBD1. CDR3 size: 15 residues. Per germline, CDR1 SGHRS and CDR2 YFSETQ. The J segment lost 7 bases and the V segment lost 4 bases, leaving 8 bases of the junction unmatched.

The chain joins TRBV6-6 to TRBJ1-1; weak D call: TRBD1 (5 bases). The ends were cut back, 4 bases at V and 7 bases at J, with 13 bases in the middle. Germline V gene sequence: CDR1 MNHNY, CDR2 SVGAGI (reference sequence). CDR3 size: 13 residues. The CDR3 protein is CASSSGTYSEAFF. The CDR3 nucleotides read TGTGCCAGCAGTTCCGGGACTTATAGTGAAGCTTTCTTT.

This rearrangement joins TRBV6-1 to TRBJ2-4, with D possibly TRBD1 on 6 matching bases. Trimming shortened V by 6 bases and J by 8 bases, and 14 bases separated the two germline ends. The CDR3 is 13 residues long. Germline V CDR1 and CDR2: MNHNS, SASEGT. The CDR3 DNA reads TGTGCCAGCAGACCGGGGACAAGGGACATTCAGTACTTC. Its translation: CASRPGTRDIQYF.

The gene calls are TRBV7-2 and TRBJ2-7; TRBD1 might be the D (5 bases). Germline V lookup: CDR1 SGHTA, CDR2 FQGNSA. The V end was cut by 2 bases, the J end by 2 bases, with 10 bases between. There are 14 residues in the CDR3. The CDR3 DNA is TGTGCCAGCAGCTTACCACAGGAACCCTACGAGCAGTACGTC. It translates to CASSLPQEPYEQYV.

This clonotype was seen only a few times. The CDR3 sequence: CASSFGDRGKYGYTF. CDR3 sequence (DNA): TGTGCCAGCAGTTTCGGTGACAGGGGCAAGTATGGCTACACCTTC. The chain carries TRBV12-3 or TRBV12-4 and TRBJ1-2, with 8 bases that match TRBD1. The trim removed 3 bases at V and 5 bases at J, leaving 8 bases unmatched. CDR3 length: 15 amino acids.